The 5 T cell receptor beta chains reported below all come from one sample, sequenced in a study of blood T cells in healthy people across ages. It was with a sample-barcoded 5' primer and a J-beta primer mix that a second PCR of roughly 7 to 12 cycles was run. TCRdb independently ran MiXCR on the 5' RACE reads; one entry per CDR3 protein. The sample lists more than 650,000 distinct CDR3 sequences, approximately 55% occurring once. Specimen: blood. These receptors all stem from a man older than 75 in good health.

This clonotype was counted only a few times. This chain joins TRBV9 and TRBJ2-7; perhaps TRBD2 as D (6 bases). Germline V gene sequence: CDR1 SGDLS, CDR2 YYNGEE. CDR3 size: 15 residues. The V end lost 3 bases, the J end lost 2 bases, and 15 bases lay between the germline ends. The CDR3 region is CASSAGTSPTYEQYF. CDR3 bases: TGTGCCAGCAGCGCCGGGACTTCTCCGACCTACGAGCAGTACTTC.

The chain employs TRBV21-1 and TRBJ1-4; no check of the table's D call, TRBD1, against the DNA was made. TRBV21-1 is annotated as a pseudogene. This CDR3 has 15 amino acids. The CDR3 nucleotides read TGTGCCAGCAGCACACTACAGGGGAAAGAGGAAAAACTGTTTTTT. Its protein product is CASSTLQGKEEKLFF.

The chain combines TRBV5-5 with TRBJ2-4, with D maybe TRBD1 (6 bases). Germline CDR1 SGHKS, CDR2 YYEKEE (reference sequence). The germline V and J ends were trimmed by 0 bases and 2 bases, with 12 bases remaining between them. The CDR3 spans 16 residues. DNA of the CDR3: TGTGCCAGCAGCTTGGCGGTCAGGGGAACCAAAAACATTCAGTACTTC. Amino acids: CASSLAVRGTKNIQYF.

The chain recombines TRBV6-5 with TRBJ2-1; 7 nucleotides match TRBD2. The junction had 11 bases not matched to a gene; V was cut back by 5 bases and J by 7 bases. In germline, CDR1 is MNHEY, CDR2 SVGAGI. The CDR3 runs to 15 residues. CDR3 bases: TGTGCCAGCAGTAAGCGGGACCCCCGGCAAAATGAGCAGTTCTTC. Its translation: CASSKRDPRQNEQFF.

The chain employs TRBV28 and TRBJ2-3; D uncertain. The CDR3 length is 16 residues. CDR1 is MDHEN, CDR2 SYDVKM, per germline. Trimming removed 5 bases at V and 0 bases at J, with 15 bases between. The CDR3 DNA reads TGTGCCAGCAGTCTCCAGACCCCTGGGAGCACAGATACGCAGTATTTT. Amino acid sequence: CASSLQTPGSTDTQYF.